This TCR beta chain was documented in a study of blood T cell repertoires in COVID-19. About the research overall: COVID-19 samples collected from the United States, Italy and Spain covered acute and convalescent phases.

V was pared by 4 bases and J by 0 bases, with 10 bases between. The CDR3 has 15 amino acids. Germline assignment: CDR1 LGHNA and CDR2 YSLEER. In Seattle, patients joined the study during active infection and were tracked longitudinally. As processed by the authors: Reference gene primers were amplified, and this amplification served to estimate nucleated cell counts. Sequencing used immunoSEQ multiplex PCR; TCRdb keeps in-frame clones, though not all of them. Clone size and the V and J calls come from that table; the DNA yielded D and trimming. Counted here are 150,000 or so clones, 60% to 85% occurring once; the ten biggest clones make up about 7.8%.

This receptor was obtained from a woman in her sixties with COVID-19, enrolled during active disease. V is TRBV4-3 and J is TRBJ2-1, with a possible D match to TRBD1 (5 bases). Input material: peripheral blood. CDR3 amino acids: CASSRRESSYNEQFF. The CDR3 DNA reads as TGCGCCAGCAGCCGCAGGGAAAGCTCCTACAATGAGCAGTTCTTC.